One and the same sample provided the 11 T cell receptor beta chains below, sequenced in a study of OX40 agonist ivuxolimab in advanced cancers. TCRdb's copy holds only in-frame clones and misses some; the assay was immunoSEQ multiplex PCR. The sample has tens of thousands of clones, about 89% seen once; the top ten hold under 2%. The sample was CD4+ or CD8+ T cells sorted from blood, taken in a trial of the OX40 agonist ivuxolimab. The receptors stem from an adult with an advanced solid tumor such as melanoma, head and neck, liver or kidney cancer.

CDR3 in DNA: TGTGCCAGCACCCCCGTAGCTGATAACTATGGCTACACCTTC. As protein: CASTPVADNYGYTF. The rearrangement links TRBV7-2 to TRBJ1-2; no definite D call. V was cut by 7 bases and J by 1 base, with 13 bases left in between. CDR3 length: 14 amino acids. Germline CDR1 and CDR2: SGHTA and FQGNSA.

V usage is TRBV18 and J usage is TRBJ2-3; 8 bases are shared with TRBD1. Germline loops: CDR1 KGHSH, CDR2 LQKENI. The CDR3 covers 16 residues. V gave up 2 bases and J gave up 4 bases; unmatched junction bases: 8. The CDR3 spells CASSPLGTGGADTQYF. As DNA, the CDR3 is TGTGCCAGCTCACCATTAGGAACAGGGGGTGCAGATACGCAGTATTTT. Full variable domain (missing parts from reference TRBV18 and TRBJ2-3): NAGVMQNPRHLVRRRGQEARLRCSPMKGHSHVYWYRQLPEEGLKFMVYLQKENIIDESGMPKERFSAEFPKEGPSILRIQQVVRGDSAAYFCASSPLGTGGADTQYFGPGTRLTVL.

The V call is TRBV30, the J call TRBJ1-1; 8 bases are a match to TRBD1. V lost 3 bases and J lost 8; bases outside the gene matches: 14. The CDR3 runs 15 residues. Per the germline V gene, CDR1 is GTSNPN and CDR2 is SVGIG (reference sequence). The DNA for the CDR3 is TGTGCCTGGAGAGTTGTCAGGGGGCGATTTGTAGAAGCTTTCTTT. The encoded protein is CAWRVVRGRFVEAFF.

The gene calls are TRBV5-1 and TRBJ2-7, with D tentatively TRBD2 (5 bases). Trimming cost V 0 bases and J 3 bases, with 13 bases left between them. The germline gives CDR1 SGHRS, CDR2 YFSETQ. This CDR3 region has 15 residues. In nucleotides, the CDR3 is TGCGCCAGCAGCTTGGGGGCTAGCCTAAACTACGAGCAGTACTTC. Its translation: CASSLGASLNYEQYF.

The rearrangement joins TRBV11-2 to TRBJ2-4; no definite D call. CDR3 length: 12 amino acids. From germline, CDR1 is SGHAT and CDR2 FQNNGV. Trimming took 1 base from V and 5 from J, leaving 3 bases between them. The DNA for the CDR3 is TGTGCCAGCAGCTTAGTCGAAAACATTCAGTACTTC. Its protein is CASSLVENIQYF.

This chain connects TRBV6-1 to TRBJ2-3; D may correspond to TRBD1 or TRBD2 (5 bases each). The CDR3 consists of 15 residues. The germline V gene has CDR1 MNHNS and CDR2 SASEGT. V was cut by 7 bases and J by 1 base, with 15 bases left in between. CDR3 DNA sequence: TGTGCCAGCATCGGTGGGGGTTCGGGCACAGATACGCAGTATTTT. Protein: CASIGGGSGTDTQYF.

The chain carries TRBV6-6 and TRBJ1-5; a weak D match, TRBD1 (5 bases). With 6 bases removed from V and 0 bases from J, the gap between germline ends came to 12 bases. The CDR3 covers 15 residues. The germline gives CDR1 MNHNY, CDR2 SVGAGI (reference sequence). Here the CDR3 reads CASSHGGGSNQPQHF. The CDR3 region has the DNA TGTGCCAGCAGCCACGGGGGGGGTAGCAATCAGCCCCAGCATTTT.

The chain uses TRBV6-6 and TRBJ1-6; TRBD1 matches 7 bases. V trimming: 0 bases; J trimming: 10 bases; junction bases outside the gene matches: 6. CDR3 length: 15 residues. Germline V lookup: CDR1 MNHNY, CDR2 SVGAGI (reference sequence). DNA for the CDR3: TGTGCCAGCAGTTACTCCAACAGGGGAGGATCACCCCTCCACTTT. It encodes CASSYSNRGGSPLHF.

V gene TRBV6-5 combines with J gene TRBJ1-4; TRBD1 might be the D (5 bases). The CDR3 extends over 14 amino acids. Per germline, CDR1 MNHEY and CDR2 SVGAGI. V lost 5 bases and J lost 8, with 15 bases in between. The CDR3 nucleotides are TGTGCCAGCAGTCCTGACAGCTGGGGAGAAAAACTGTTTTTT. This translates into CASSPDSWGEKLFF.

J is TRBJ2-7 and V is TRBV6-6; a possible D gene is TRBD1 (5 bases). The CDR3 totals 13 residues. Trimming cost V 0 bases and J 6 bases, with 9 bases left between them. CDR1 MNHNY and CDR2 SVGAGI come from the germline V gene (reference sequence). The CDR3, as DNA: TGTGCCAGCAGTTACTCAGCAGGGCGCGAGCAGTACGTC. It translates to CASSYSAGREQYV.

A single count supports this clone. The chain employs TRBV7-2 and TRBJ2-7; the match to TRBD1 covers 8 bases. Germline V gene sequence: CDR1 SGHTA, CDR2 FQGNSA. The trim removed 2 bases at V and 6 bases at J, leaving 3 bases unmatched. The length of the CDR3 is 13 residues. Written as DNA, the CDR3 is TGTGCCAGCAGCTTACGGCAGGGGGCCGAGCAGTACTTC. Translation gives CASSLRQGAEQYF.